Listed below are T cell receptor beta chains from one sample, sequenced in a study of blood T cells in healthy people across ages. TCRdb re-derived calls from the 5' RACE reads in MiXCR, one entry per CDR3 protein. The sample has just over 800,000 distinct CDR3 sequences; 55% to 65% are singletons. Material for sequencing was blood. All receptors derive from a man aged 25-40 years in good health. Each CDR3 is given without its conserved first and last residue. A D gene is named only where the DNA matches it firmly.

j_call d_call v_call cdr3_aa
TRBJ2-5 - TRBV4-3 ASSPGRGNQETQY
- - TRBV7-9 TSSPPVGVHEQY
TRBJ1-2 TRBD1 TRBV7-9 ASSSGQGRYNYGYT
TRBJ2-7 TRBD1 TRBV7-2 ASSLDRGDGYTLYEQY
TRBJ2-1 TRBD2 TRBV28 ASTSGGPSSYNEQF
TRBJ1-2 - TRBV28 ASSFGGDYGYT
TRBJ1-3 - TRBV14 ASSQDVGEIGNTIY
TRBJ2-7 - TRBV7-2 ASSLGAAAVYEQY
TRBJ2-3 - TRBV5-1 ASSLETSGVDTQY
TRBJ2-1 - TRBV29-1 SVDLSFSSYNEQF
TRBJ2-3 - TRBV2 ASSPYEGISTDTRY
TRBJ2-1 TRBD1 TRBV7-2 ASSHRDRGLYEQF
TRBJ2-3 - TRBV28 ASSRRGRDTQY
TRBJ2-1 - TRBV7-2 ASSLENEQF
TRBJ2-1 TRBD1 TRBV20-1 SATRPGTGNDEQF
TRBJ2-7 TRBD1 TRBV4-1 ASSQYLGQAYEQY
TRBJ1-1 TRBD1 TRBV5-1 ASSLKQGVNTEAF
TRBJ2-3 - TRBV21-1 ASSKADTAGAQLTDTQY
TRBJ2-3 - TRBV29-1 SVDAKGGDTQY
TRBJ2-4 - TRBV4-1 ASSQGAGGTISWEQY
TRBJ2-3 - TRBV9 ASSVGPQRAGDTQY
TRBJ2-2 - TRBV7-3 ASSSSPGLTNTGELF
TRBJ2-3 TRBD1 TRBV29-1 SVAGTASDTQY
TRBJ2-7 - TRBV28 ASRGAGLPEQY
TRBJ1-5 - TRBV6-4 ASSAATGSQPQH
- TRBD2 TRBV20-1 SAELAGSVETQY
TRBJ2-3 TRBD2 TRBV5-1 ASSPPFERGRDTQY
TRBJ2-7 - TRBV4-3 ASSQDQVQTYEQY
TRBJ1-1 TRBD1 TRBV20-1 SATPDRGPEAF
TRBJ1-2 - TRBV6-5 ASSYGSRGAGGYT
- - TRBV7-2 ASSLESGTQY
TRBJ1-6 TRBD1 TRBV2 ASSEGGQANSPLH
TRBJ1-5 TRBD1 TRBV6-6 ASSVGQGKQPQH
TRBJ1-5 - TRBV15 ATSSGGSGNRPQH
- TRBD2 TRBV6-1 ASSEASGGSREQY
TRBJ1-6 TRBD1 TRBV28 ASSLVGTEIYSPLH
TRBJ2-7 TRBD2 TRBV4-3 ASSQDLSGYLYEQY